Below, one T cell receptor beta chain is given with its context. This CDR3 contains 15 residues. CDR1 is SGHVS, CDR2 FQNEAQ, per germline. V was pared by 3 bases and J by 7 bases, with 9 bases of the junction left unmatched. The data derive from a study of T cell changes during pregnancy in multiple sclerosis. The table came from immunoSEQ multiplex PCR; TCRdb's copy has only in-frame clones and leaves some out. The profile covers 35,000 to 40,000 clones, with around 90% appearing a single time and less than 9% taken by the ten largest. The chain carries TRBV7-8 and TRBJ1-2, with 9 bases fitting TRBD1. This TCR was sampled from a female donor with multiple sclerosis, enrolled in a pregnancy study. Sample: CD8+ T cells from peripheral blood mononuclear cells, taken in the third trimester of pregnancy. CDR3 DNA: TGTGCCAGCAGCTTCCCAGAAACAGGGGGCCGTGGCTACACCTTC. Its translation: CASSFPETGGRGYTF.